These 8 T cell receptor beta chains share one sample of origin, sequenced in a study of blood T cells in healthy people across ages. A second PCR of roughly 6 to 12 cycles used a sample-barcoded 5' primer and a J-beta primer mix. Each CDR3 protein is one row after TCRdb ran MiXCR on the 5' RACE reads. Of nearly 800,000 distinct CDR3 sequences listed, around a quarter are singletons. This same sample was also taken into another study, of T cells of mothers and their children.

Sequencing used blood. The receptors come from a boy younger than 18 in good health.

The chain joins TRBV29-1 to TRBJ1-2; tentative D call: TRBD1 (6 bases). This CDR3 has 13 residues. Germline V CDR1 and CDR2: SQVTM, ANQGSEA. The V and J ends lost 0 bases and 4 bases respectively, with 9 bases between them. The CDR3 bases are TGCAGCGTTGAAGACGGGGGGCCCTATGGCTACACCTTC. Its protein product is CSVEDGGPYGYTF.

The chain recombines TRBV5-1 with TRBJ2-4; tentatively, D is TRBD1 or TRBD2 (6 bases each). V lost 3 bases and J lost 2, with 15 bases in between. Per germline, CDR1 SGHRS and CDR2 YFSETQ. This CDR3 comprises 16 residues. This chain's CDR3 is CASSSRETGTKNIQYF. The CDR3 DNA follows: TGCGCCAGCAGCTCCCGGGAGACAGGAACCAAAAACATTCAGTACTTC.

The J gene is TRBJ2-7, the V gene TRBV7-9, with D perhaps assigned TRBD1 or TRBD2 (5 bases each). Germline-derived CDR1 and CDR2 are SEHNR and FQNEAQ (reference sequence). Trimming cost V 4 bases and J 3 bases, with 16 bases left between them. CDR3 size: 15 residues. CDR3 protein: CASSSTADDSYEQYF. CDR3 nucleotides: TGTGCCAGCAGCTCGACAGCGGATGACAGCTACGAGCAGTACTTC. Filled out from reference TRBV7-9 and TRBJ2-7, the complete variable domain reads DTGVSQNPRHKITKRGQNVTFRCDPISEHNRLYWYRQTLGQGPEFLTYFQNEAQLEKSRLLSDRFSAERPKGSFSTLEIQRTEQGDSAMYLCASSSTADDSYEQYFGPGTRLTVT.

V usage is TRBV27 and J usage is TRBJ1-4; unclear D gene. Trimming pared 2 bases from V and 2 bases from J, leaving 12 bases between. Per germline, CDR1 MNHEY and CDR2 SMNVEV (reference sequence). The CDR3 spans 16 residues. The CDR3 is CASSLSGDPTNEKLFF. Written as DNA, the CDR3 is TGTGCCAGCAGTTTAAGCGGGGATCCGACTAATGAAAAACTGTTTTTT. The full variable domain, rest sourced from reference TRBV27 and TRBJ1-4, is EAQVTQNPRYLITVTGKKLTVTCSQNMNHEYMSWYRQDPGLGLRQIYYSMNVEVTDKGDVPEGYKVSRKEKRNFPLILESPSPNQTSLYFCASSLSGDPTNEKLFFGSGTQLSVL.

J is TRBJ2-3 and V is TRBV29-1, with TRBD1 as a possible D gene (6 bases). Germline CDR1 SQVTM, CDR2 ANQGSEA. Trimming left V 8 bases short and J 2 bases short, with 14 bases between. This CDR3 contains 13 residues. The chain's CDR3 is CSLRGQNTDTQYF. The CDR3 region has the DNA TGCAGCTTGAGAGGACAGAACACAGATACGCAGTATTTT.

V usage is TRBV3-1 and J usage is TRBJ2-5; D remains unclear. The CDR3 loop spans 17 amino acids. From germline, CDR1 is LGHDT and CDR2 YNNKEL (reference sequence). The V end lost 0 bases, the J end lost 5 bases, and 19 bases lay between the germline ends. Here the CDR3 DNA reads TGTGCCAGCAGCCAAGACCCCAGGTACCTTCGGAAGGAGACCCAGTACTTC. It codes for CASSQDPRYLRKETQYF.

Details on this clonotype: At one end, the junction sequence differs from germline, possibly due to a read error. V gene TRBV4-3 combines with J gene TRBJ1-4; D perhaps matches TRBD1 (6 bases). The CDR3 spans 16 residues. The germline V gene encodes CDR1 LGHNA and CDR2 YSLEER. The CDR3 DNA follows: TGCGCCAGCAGCCAAGATCGCAGGGGACTTAATGAAAAGCTGTTCTTT. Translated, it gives CASSQDRRGLNEKLFF.

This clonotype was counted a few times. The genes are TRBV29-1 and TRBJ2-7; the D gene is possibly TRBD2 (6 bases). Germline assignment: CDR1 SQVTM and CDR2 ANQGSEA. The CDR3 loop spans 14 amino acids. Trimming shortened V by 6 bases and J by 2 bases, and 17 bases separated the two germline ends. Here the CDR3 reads CSVQRPGRPYEQYF. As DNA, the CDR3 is TGCAGCGTGCAACGGCCAGGGAGGCCCTACGAGCAGTACTTC.